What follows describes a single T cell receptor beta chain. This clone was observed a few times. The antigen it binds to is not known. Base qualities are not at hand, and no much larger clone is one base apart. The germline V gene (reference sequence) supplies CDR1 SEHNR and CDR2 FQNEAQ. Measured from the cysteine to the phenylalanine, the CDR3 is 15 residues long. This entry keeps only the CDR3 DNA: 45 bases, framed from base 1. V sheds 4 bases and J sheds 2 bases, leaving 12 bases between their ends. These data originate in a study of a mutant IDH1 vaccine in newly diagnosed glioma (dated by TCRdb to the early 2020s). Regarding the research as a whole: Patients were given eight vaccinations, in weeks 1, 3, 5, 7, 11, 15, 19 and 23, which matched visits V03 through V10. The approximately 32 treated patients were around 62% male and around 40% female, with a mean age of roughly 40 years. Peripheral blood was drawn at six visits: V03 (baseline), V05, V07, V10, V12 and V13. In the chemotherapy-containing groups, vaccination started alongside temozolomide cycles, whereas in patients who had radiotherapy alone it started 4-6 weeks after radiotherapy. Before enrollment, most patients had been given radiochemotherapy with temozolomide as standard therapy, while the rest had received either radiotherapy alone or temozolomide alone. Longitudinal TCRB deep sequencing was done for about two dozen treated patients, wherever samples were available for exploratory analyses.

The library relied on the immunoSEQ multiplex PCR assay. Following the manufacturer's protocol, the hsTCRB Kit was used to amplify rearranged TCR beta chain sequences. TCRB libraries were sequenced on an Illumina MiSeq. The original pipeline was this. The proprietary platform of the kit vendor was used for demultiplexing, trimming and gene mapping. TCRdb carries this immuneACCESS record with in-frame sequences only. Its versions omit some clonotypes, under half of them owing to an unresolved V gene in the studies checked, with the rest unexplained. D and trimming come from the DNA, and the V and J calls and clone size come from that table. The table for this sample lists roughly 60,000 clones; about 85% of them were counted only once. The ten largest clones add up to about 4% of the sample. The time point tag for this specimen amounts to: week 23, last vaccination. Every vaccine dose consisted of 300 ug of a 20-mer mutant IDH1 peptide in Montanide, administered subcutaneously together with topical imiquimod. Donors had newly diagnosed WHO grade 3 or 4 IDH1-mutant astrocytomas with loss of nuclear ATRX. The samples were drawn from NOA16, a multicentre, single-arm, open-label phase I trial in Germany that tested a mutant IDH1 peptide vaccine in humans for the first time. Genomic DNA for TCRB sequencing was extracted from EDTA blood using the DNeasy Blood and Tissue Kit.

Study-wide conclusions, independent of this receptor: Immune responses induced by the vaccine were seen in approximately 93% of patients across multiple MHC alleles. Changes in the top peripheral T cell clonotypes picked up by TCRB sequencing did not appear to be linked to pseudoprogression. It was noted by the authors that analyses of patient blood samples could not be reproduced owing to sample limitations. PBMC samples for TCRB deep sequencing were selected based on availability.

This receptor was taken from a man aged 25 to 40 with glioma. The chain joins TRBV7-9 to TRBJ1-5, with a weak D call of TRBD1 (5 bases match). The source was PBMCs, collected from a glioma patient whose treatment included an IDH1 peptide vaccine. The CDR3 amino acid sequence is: CASSSGDYGNQPQHF. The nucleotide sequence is TGTGCCAGCAGCTCGGGGGATTATGGCAATCAGCCCCAGCATTTT. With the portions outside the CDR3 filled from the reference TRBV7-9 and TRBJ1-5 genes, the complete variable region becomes DTGVSQNPRHKITKRGQNVTFRCDPISEHNRLYWYRQTLGQGPEFLTYFQNEAQLEKSRLLSDRFSAERPKGSFSTLEIQRTEQGDSAMYLCASSSGDYGNQPQHFGDGTRLSIL.